A selection of T cell receptor beta chains follows, all from one sample in a study of T cells in Graves' hyperthyroidism and ophthalmopathy. MiXCR was run by TCRdb on the multiplex PCR reads, yielding one entry per CDR3 protein. The repertoire has a few hundred thousand distinct CDR3 sequences, about 15% of them found once; the top ten carry 32%. The sequencing input was blood. The receptors were gathered from a woman between 25 and 40 years old with Graves' hyperthyroidism. CDR3s include the opening cysteine and the closing phenylalanine or tryptophan. Fields, in order: J gene, D gene, V gene, CDR3 length, clone size, CDR3 DNA, CDR3 protein. The D gene is left open where the match is weak. Clone size appears in some rows only: once, few, many, or a class for an expanded clone.

>TRBJ2-3|-|TRBV27|15|many
TGTGCCAGCAGTTTAGGGGTTATGAGCACAGATACGCAGTATTTT
CASSLGVMSTDTQYF
>TRBJ2-5|TRBD2|TRBV9|17|-
TGTGCCAGCAGCCGCCCTGGAAAGCGGGAAGGTCAAGAGACCCAGTACTTC
CASSRPGKREGQETQYF
>TRBJ2-1|TRBD2|TRBV28|16|-
TGTGCCAGCACCGGGGGGGGGGGGGACCCTTACAATGAGCAGTTCTTC
CASTGGGGDPYNEQFF
>TRBJ2-7|TRBD1|TRBV11-3|15|-
TGTGCCAGCAGCTTAAGGGACAGGGGGCCCTACGAGCAGTACTTC
CASSLRDRGPYEQYF
>TRBJ2-7|-|TRBV3-1|14|-
TGTGCCAGCAGCCAAGTAACGGGCTTCTACGAGCAGTACTTC
CASSQVTGFYEQYF
>TRBJ2-2|TRBD2|TRBV3-1|14|many
TGTGCCTCCTTTGGGACTAAGTCGGCCGGGGAGCTGTTTTTT
CASFGTKSAGELFF
>TRBJ2-7|-|TRBV29-1|12|few
TGCAGCGTTGCCGGAGGGCCCCACGAGCAGTACTTC
CSVAGGPHEQYF
>TRBJ2-1|TRBD2|TRBV28|17|many
TGTGCCAGCAGTACACTTAAACTAGCGGGCTGGGTCCATGAGCAGTTCTTC
CASSTLKLAGWVHEQFF
>TRBJ2-5|TRBD1|TRBV11-2|18|many
TGTGCCAGCAGCTTAGCGATTAACAGGGGACAGGGTGGGGAGACCCAGTACTTC
CASSLAINRGQGGETQYF
>TRBJ1-1|-|TRBV10-1|14|-
TGCGCCAGCAGTGGCGGGGTAGAGGGCACTGAAGCTTTCTTT
CASSGGVEGTEAFF
>TRBJ2-3|-|TRBV5-1|16|few
TGCGCCAGCAGCTTGGACTCACCCCATCTCACAGATACGCAGTATTTT
CASSLDSPHLTDTQYF
>TRBJ2-7|TRBD2|TRBV24-1|14|many
TGTGCCATCGGCTGGACTAGCAGATCCTACGAGCAGTACTTC
CAIGWTSRSYEQYF
>TRBJ2-1|-|TRBV28|15|many
TGTGCCAGCAGTTTAAGGGGGTCTGGGTGGAATGAGCAGTTCTTC
CASSLRGSGWNEQFF
>TRBJ1-5|-|TRBV27|17|many
TGTGCCAGCAGCCAAACCTCGGGTACTGGCGGCAATCAGCCCCAGCATTTT
CASSQTSGTGGNQPQHF
>TRBJ1-5|-|TRBV12-3/TRBV12-4|13|many
TGTGCCAGCAGCTCAACGGCTGGTCAGCCCCAGCATTTT
CASSSTAGQPQHF
>TRBJ2-1|-|TRBV7-7|13|-
TGTGCTAGCAGCGCTACCCGAGCTAATGAGCAGTTCTTC
CASSATRANEQFF
>TRBJ2-5|TRBD2|TRBV28|13|-
TGTGCCAGCAGCTTGGGACTAGCGGGAATATCGTACTTC
CASSLGLAGISYF
>TRBJ2-5|-|TRBV3-1|12|many
TGTGCCAGCAGCCAAGAGGGAGGAGTTCGGTACTTC
CASSQEGGVRYF
>TRBJ2-3|TRBD1|TRBV7-9|14|-
TGTGCCACGAGGACAGGGGGCGGTGGAGATACGCAGTATTTT
CATRTGGGGDTQYF
>TRBJ2-1|-|TRBV28|12|many
TGTGCCAGCAGTCTTGCGTTGAATGAGCAGTTCTTC
CASSLALNEQFF
>TRBJ1-5|-|TRBV3-1|15|many
TGTGCCAGCAGCCAAGGGGGGGCCAGCAATCAGCCCCAGCATTTT
CASSQGGASNQPQHF
>TRBJ2-7|TRBD2|TRBV27|16|few
TGTGCCAGCAGTTTATCAAGGCCTAGCGGAGCCTACGAGCAGTACTTC
CASSLSRPSGAYEQYF
>TRBJ2-6|-|TRBV7-2|15|-
TGTGCCAGCAGCCGTTTTAGCTCTGGGGCCAACGTCCTGACTTTC
CASSRFSSGANVLTF
>TRBJ2-7|-|TRBV6-1|14|-
TGTGCCAGCAGTGAGGCCTCGAGGGTTTACGAGCAGTACTTC
CASSEASRVYEQYF
>TRBJ2-3|TRBD2|TRBV24-1|15|many
TGTGCCACCAGTGTGACTAGCGGGAGACTAGATACGCAGTATTTT
CATSVTSGRLDTQYF
>TRBJ2-3|TRBD2|TRBV4-1|15|-
TGCGCCAGCAGCCCGCGGGAGGGAAGCACAGATACGCAGTATTTT
CASSPREGSTDTQYF
>TRBJ1-6|-|TRBV3-1|12|few
TGTGCCAGCAGCCAAGGTGGTTCACCCCTCCACTTT
CASSQGGSPLHF
>TRBJ2-6|-|TRBV6-1|17|many
TGTGCCAGCTCGAGGACAGTTACAAGCTCTGGGGCCAACGTCCTGACTTTC
CASSRTVTSSGANVLTF
>TRBJ2-2|TRBD1|TRBV25-1|15|-
TGTGCCAGCAGTGAGCAGGACAGGGGGACCGGGGAGCTGTTTTTT
CASSEQDRGTGELFF
>TRBJ2-2|TRBD1|TRBV3-1|15|-
TGTGCCAGCAGCCACTGGACAGGGGGGACCGGGGAGCTGTTTTTT
CASSHWTGGTGELFF
>TRBJ1-2|TRBD1|TRBV6-1|15|-
TGTGCCAGCAGTGAAGTTGAGACAGGGGGCGGAGGCTACACCTTC
CASSEVETGGGGYTF
>TRBJ2-1|TRBD2|TRBV5-1|18|many
TGCGCCAGCAGTGAACTGGGACTAGCCCAGAGCTCCTACAATGAGCAGTTCTTC
CASSELGLAQSSYNEQFF
>TRBJ2-7|TRBD1|TRBV30|15|many
TGTGCCTGGAGGCCCTTGGGACAGGGGGTCAACGAGCAGTACTTC
CAWRPLGQGVNEQYF
>TRBJ2-7|-|TRBV5-6|14|many
TGTGCCAGCAGTTTGGCGACCAGTTCAACCGAGCAGTACTTC
CASSLATSSTEQYF
>TRBJ1-5|-|TRBV6-8|15|few
TGTGCCAGCAGTTACTCTGCAGGCAAAGGTCAGCCCCAGCATTTT
CASSYSAGKGQPQHF
>TRBJ2-5|-|TRBV30|13|many
TGTGCCTACATACATCCAGGAGGAGAGACCCAGTACTTC
CAYIHPGGETQYF
>TRBJ2-5|-|TRBV6-5|15|many
TGTGCCAGCAGTTACGGTACAACGGGAATGCAGACCCAGTACTTC
CASSYGTTGMQTQYF
>TRBJ2-7|-|TRBV28|15|many
TGTGCCAGCAGTTTCTTCCTCGGGAGCGCCTACGAGCAGTACTTC
CASSFFLGSAYEQYF
>TRBJ2-3|TRBD1|TRBV28|16|many
TGTGCCAGCAGTCCCTGGGGACAGGGGTTCACAGATACGCAGTATTTT
CASSPWGQGFTDTQYF
>TRBJ2-7|TRBD2|TRBV10-3|14|many
TGTGCCATCAGTGGGACTAGCGGGACGTACGAGCAGTACTTC
CAISGTSGTYEQYF
>TRBJ2-7|TRBD2|TRBV6-1|16|few
TGTGCCAGCAGTCACCAGGGACTAGCGGGTTCCTACGAGCAGTACTTC
CASSHQGLAGSYEQYF
>TRBJ2-1|-|TRBV5-1|14|many
TGCGCCAGCAGCTTGGCCTCAGGTTTCGGTGAGCAGTTCTTC
CASSLASGFGEQFF
>TRBJ1-2|-|TRBV7-2|13|-
TGTGCCAGCAGCTTAGGGGAGGACTATGGCTACGCCTTC
CASSLGEDYGYAF
>TRBJ1-5|-|TRBV2|14|few
TGTGCCAGCACTCAGGGGCTGGACAATCAGCCCCAGCATTTT
CASTQGLDNQPQHF
>TRBJ2-1|-|TRBV5-1|16|many
TGCGCCAGCCGCCACCCCGCGGACTCAGGTTACAATGAGCAGTTCTTC
CASRHPADSGYNEQFF
>TRBJ1-2|TRBD1|TRBV18|17|-
TGTGCCAGCTCACCACTGGTCAGGGGGAGGCCTAACTATGGCTACACCTTC
CASSPLVRGRPNYGYTF
>TRBJ2-3|-|TRBV18|12|many
TGTGCCAGCTCACCAATCACAGATACGCAGTATTTT
CASSPITDTQYF
>TRBJ1-5|TRBD1|TRBV20-1|14|-
TGCAGTGCTAGAGTAACAGGGGGCAATCAGCCCCAGCATTTT
CSARVTGGNQPQHF
>TRBJ2-5|-|TRBV5-1|13|-
TGCGCCAGCAACTTGGGCGTCCAAGAGACCCAGTACTTC
CASNLGVQETQYF
>TRBJ1-1|-|TRBV5-6|12|-
TGTGCCAGCAGCTCGGGGGGCCCCGAAGCTTTCTTT
CASSSGGPEAFF
>TRBJ2-1|TRBD2|TRBV7-7|20|many
TGTGCTAGCAGCCCCGGCGAACTAGCGGCCGAATTTAGCTCCTACAATGAGCAGTTCTTC
CASSPGELAAEFSSYNEQFF
>TRBJ2-1|TRBD2|TRBV5-6|16|few
TGTGCCAGCAGCCCGGCCCCGGGAGGTTTTCGCGATGAGCAGTTCTTC
CASSPAPGGFRDEQFF
>TRBJ1-1|-|TRBV27|14|-
TGTGCCAGCAGTAGATACAGGGCCGGCACTGAAGCTTTCTTT
CASSRYRAGTEAFF
>TRBJ1-5|-|TRBV29-1|15|few
TGCAGCGTCAGAGATCAGGGGACGGGCAATCAGCCCCAGCATTTT
CSVRDQGTGNQPQHF
>TRBJ1-2|-|TRBV9|14|few
TGTGCCAGCAGCACATCGTCAGGGGTTGATGGCTACACCTTC
CASSTSSGVDGYTF
>TRBJ1-1|-|TRBV7-8|18|few
TGTGCCAGCAGTTTAACAACTTTACAGGGACTCCTATTCGCTGAAGCTTTCTTT
CASSLTTLQGLLFAEAFF
>TRBJ2-1|-|TRBV7-2|13|few
TGTGCCAGCAGCAACTCGGCTTGGAATGAGCAGTTCTTC
CASSNSAWNEQFF
>TRBJ2-2|TRBD2|TRBV3-1|17|-
TGTGCCAGCAGCCAATGGGGCGGGAGGGCAAACACCGGGGAGCTGTTTTTT
CASSQWGGRANTGELFF
>TRBJ2-5|-|TRBV5-1|13|-
TGCACCAGCAGCTTTTCGAACCAAGAGACCCAGTACTTC
CTSSFSNQETQYF